This is a list of T cell receptor beta chains from one sample in a study of blood T cell repertoires in COVID-19. Data came from immunoSEQ multiplex PCR; TCRdb stores just in-frame clones and leaves some out. The sample contains 140,000 to 150,000 clones, 80% to 90% of which appear only once. Specimen: peripheral blood. These receptors were collected from a man aged 18 to 29 with COVID-19, enrolled during active disease. Each CDR3 is given with its conserved first and last residue. D genes are given only for firm matches. Not all rows give a size; the values are once, few, many and, for expanded clones, a class.

. TRBJ2-3 . TRBV6-4 TGTGCCAGCAGTGGACCCGACGGGATGCAGTATTTT CASSGPDGMQYF
. TRBJ1-6 . TRBV6-2/TRBV6-3 TGTGCCAGCAGTTACCAACGGACAAAGCTGAGCTCCTATAATTCACCCCTCCACTTT CASSYQRTKLSSYNSPLHF
. TRBJ2-7 . TRBV27 TGTGCCAGCAGGGGTCTCGGGTACGAGCAGTACTTC CASRGLGYEQYF
. TRBJ2-1 TRBD2 TRBV4-1 TGCGCCAGCAGCTCCGGGGGGTTGGGATACAATGAGCAGTTCTTC CASSSGGLGYNEQFF
. TRBJ2-2 TRBD2 TRBV24-1 TGTGCCACCAGTGGTGATGGGACTAGCGGGACGAACACCGGGGAGCTGTTTTTT CATSGDGTSGTNTGELFF
. TRBJ2-3 . TRBV6-6 TGTGCCAGCAGTTCCCCAGGATTATCTAGCACAGATACGCAGTATTTT CASSSPGLSSTDTQYF
. TRBJ2-2 . TRBV25-1 TGTGCCAGCAGTTCGGGACATAACACCGGGGAGCTGTTTTTT CASSSGHNTGELFF
. TRBJ2-5 TRBD1 TRBV5-1 TGCGCCAGCAGCTCCAAGACAGGGTTGGAGACCCAGTACTTC CASSSKTGLETQYF
few TRBJ1-6 . TRBV30 TGTGCCTGGAGGCAGGGAAAGCATTCACCCCTCCACTTT CAWRQGKHSPLHF
. TRBJ1-6 . TRBV7-5 TGTGCCGGCTCTGTTGGTTCCTGGAGCTCCTATAATTCACCCCTCCACTTT CAGSVGSWSSYNSPLHF
. TRBJ1-2 TRBD1 TRBV13 TGTGCCAGCAGGGGACAGAACTATGGCTACACCTTC CASRGQNYGYTF
once TRBJ1-1 TRBD1 TRBV7-9 TGTGCCAGCAGCTCCTCCGGGACAGGGGGTTACTACACTGAAGCTTTCTTT CASSSSGTGGYYTEAFF
. TRBJ2-3 TRBD2 TRBV28 TGTGCCAGCAGTGGACAGGGACTAGCGGGAGGGCGCGACACAGATACGCAGTATTTT CASSGQGLAGGRDTDTQYF
. TRBJ1-2 . TRBV6-5 TGTGCCAGCAGGGACACGGTCTATGGCTACACCTTC CASRDTVYGYTF
. TRBJ1-2 . TRBV19 TGTGCCAGTAACACCGCCGAAGCTAACTATGGCTACACCTTC CASNTAEANYGYTF
once TRBJ2-1 TRBD1 TRBV24-1 TGTGCCACCAGTGATTCTAGGGGGCCATCCTACAATGAGCAGTTCTTC CATSDSRGPSYNEQFF
. TRBJ2-2 . TRBV13 TGTGCCAGCAGCTTAGGGGGCACAACCGGGGAGCTGTTTTTT CASSLGGTTGELFF
. TRBJ2-7 TRBD1 TRBV18 TGTGCCAGCTCAAGGGACAGGCGTAGCGAGCAGTACTTC CASSRDRRSEQYF
. TRBJ2-2 TRBD2 TRBV30 TGTGCCTGGAGTGTCCCTTACGGGAGGGCCGAGGGCGGGGAGCTGTTTTTT CAWSVPYGRAEGGELFF
. TRBJ2-1 TRBD2 TRBV5-1 TGCGCCAGCAGCTTTAGTAGCGGGAGTGGGGGTGAGCAGTTCTTC CASSFSSGSGGEQFF
. TRBJ2-5 . TRBV5-4 TGTGCCAGCAGCTCGCCTCCAGGGGGGAGAGGTGAGACCCAGTACTTC CASSSPPGGRGETQYF
. TRBJ2-1 . TRBV19 TGTGCCAGTAGTTTGGTTCTAGCACATGAGCAGTTCTTC CASSLVLAHEQFF
. TRBJ2-3 . TRBV9 TGTGCCAGCAGCGTAGTGGGGACTAGCACAGATACGCAGTATTTT CASSVVGTSTDTQYF
. TRBJ2-3 . TRBV4-1 TGCGCCAGCAGCCAAGAGCGGCTCCGGGACACCAAAAGAGTCACAGATACGCAGTATTTT CASSQERLRDTKRVTDTQYF
. TRBJ2-5 . TRBV11-2 TGTGCCAGCAGCTCGGGGACCCAGTACTTC CASSSGTQYF
. TRBJ2-7 . TRBV7-6 TGTGCCAGCAGCTTAGAAGCTAGTCAGCGCTACGAGCAGTACTTC CASSLEASQRYEQYF
. TRBJ1-1 . TRBV4-1 TGCGCCAGCAGCCACGCTAGGGGGTCTGAAGCTTTCTTT CASSHARGSEAFF
. TRBJ2-7 . TRBV6-5 TGTGCCAGCAGTTCAGGGTGGCGCTACGAGCAGTACTTC CASSSGWRYEQYF
. TRBJ1-2 . TRBV5-1 TGCGCCAGCAGCTTGGTGCGGGGGGATATCGGGGATGGCTACACCTTC CASSLVRGDIGDGYTF
. TRBJ2-3 TRBD2 TRBV24-1 TGTGCCACCAGTGATTTCGGGACTAGCGGAGAGAGCACAGATACGCAGTATTTT CATSDFGTSGESTDTQYF
. TRBJ2-7 TRBD2 TRBV27 TGTGCCAGCAGTTGGACTAGCGGGAGAGGCTACGAGCAGTACTTC CASSWTSGRGYEQYF
. TRBJ2-6 . TRBV6-5 TGTGCCAGCACAGGGGTTGCGTCTGGGGCCAACGTCCTGACTTTC CASTGVASGANVLTF
. TRBJ1-6 . TRBV27 TGTGCCAGCAGTTTATCGATAGGACATCTATCACCCCTCCACTTT CASSLSIGHLSPLHF
. TRBJ2-5 . TRBV7-6 TGTGCCAGCAGCTTATTCGGGACTTCGTACCAAGAGACCCAGTACTTC CASSLFGTSYQETQYF
. TRBJ1-2 TRBD1 TRBV7-9 TGTGCCAGCAGCTTACAATATTGGACAGGGCACAATCCAGACTTC CASSLQYWTGHNPDF
. TRBJ1-6 TRBD1 TRBV30 TGTGCCTGGAGTGGCGTTACAGGGGGAGGCAATTCACCCCTCCACTTT CAWSGVTGGGNSPLHF
once TRBJ2-2 . TRBV6-5 TGTGCCAGCAGCCAGGGCTCCACCGGGGAGCTGTTTTTT CASSQGSTGELFF
. TRBJ2-1 . TRBV7-9 TGTGCCAGCAGCTCCCCTGAGCCCACTTGGCAGTTCTTC CASSSPEPTWQFF
few TRBJ1-1 TRBD1 TRBV19 TGTGCCAGTAGTATCGCGGGACAGGGGGGAACTGAAGCTTTCTTT CASSIAGQGGTEAFF